This TCR beta chain was sequenced for a study of HIV-infected patients and healthy controls. Germline loops: CDR1 WNHNN, CDR2 SYGVQD (reference sequence). The CDR3 spans 14 residues. After removal of 0 bases from V and 4 bases from J, the junction contained 1 base not matched to a gene. This clonotype was seen at least ten times. Each CDR3 protein gets one entry after TCRdb re-called the 5' RACE reads with MiXCR. The data show under 70,000 distinct CDR3 sequences, 15% to 20% seen once. V gene TRBV10-1 combines with J gene TRBJ2-3, with 7 nucleotides matching TRBD2. Sequenced: CD4+ T cells from blood. This receptor was taken from a human donor in good health. The CDR3 loop is CASSESAGADTQYF. The CDR3 DNA is TGCGCCAGCAGTGAGTCGGCGGGAGCAGATACGCAGTATTTT.